This T cell receptor (beta chain) was sequenced for a study of blood T cell repertoires in COVID-19. V was shortened by 11 bases and J by 0 bases, with 8 bases between the two germline ends. Germline CDR1 is SEHNR and CDR2 is FQNEAQ (reference sequence). There are 11 residues in the CDR3. TCRdb's table, derived via immunoSEQ multiplex PCR, lists solely in-frame clones and lacks some. This sample carries 150,000 to 250,000 clones, 90% to 95% of them seen once, and the ten largest clones take 0.76%. Sequencing was carried out using peripheral blood. The chain employs TRBV7-9 and TRBJ2-7; perhaps TRBD2 as D (5 bases). The clonotype was recovered from a man between 25 and 39 years old with COVID-19, enrolled during active disease. The CDR3 loop is CAGGSSYEQYF. The CDR3 nucleotides are TGTGCCGGTGGGAGCTCCTACGAGCAGTACTTC.